These 18 T cell receptor beta chains were all obtained from the same sample, sequenced in a study of blood T cell repertoires in COVID-19. Measured with immunoSEQ multiplex PCR; TCRdb has only the in-frame clones, and not every one. The sample has around 240,000 clones; approximately 83% are singletons. Sample: peripheral blood. These receptors were taken from a woman aged 45-65 years with acute or convalescent COVID-19.

This clone was counted a few times. The chain carries TRBV5-1 and TRBJ2-7, with TRBD1 matching over 7 bases. From germline, CDR1 is SGHRS and CDR2 YFSETQ. Trimming took 0 bases from V and 3 from J; bases not matched to a gene: 6. The CDR3 has 15 residues. DNA of the CDR3: TGCGCCAGCAGCTTGGGGGGGACAGCCGGCTACGAGCAGTACTTC. Protein product: CASSLGGTAGYEQYF.

This chain joins TRBV19 and TRBJ2-2, with D possibly TRBD2 on 5 matching bases. The germline V gene encodes CDR1 LNHDA and CDR2 SQIVND (reference sequence). The V end was cut by 5 bases, the J end by 5 bases, with 15 bases between. This CDR3 contains 15 residues. CDR3 sequence (DNA): TGTGCCAGTAGTTCTGACACTAGGGTAACCGGGGAGCTGTTTTTT. It specifies CASSSDTRVTGELFF.

The rearrangement uses TRBV5-6 and TRBJ1-4, with D hard to call. V was clipped by 1 base and J by 4 bases, with 11 bases between them. The CDR3 sequence is 15 residues long. CDR1 is SGHDT, CDR2 YYEEEE, per germline. CDR3 DNA sequence: TGTGCCAGCAGCTTGCCGACTGCAATTAATGAAAAACTGTTTTTT. Translation: CASSLPTAINEKLFF.

The chain links TRBV10-1 to TRBJ2-7; TRBD2 agrees at 8 bases. J was trimmed by 2 bases and V by 4 bases; bases with no gene match: 13. The CDR3 contains 17 residues. In germline, CDR1 is WNHNN, CDR2 SYGVQD (reference sequence). CDR3 DNA: TGCGCCAGCAGTGTGGGGCCGGGAGGGACCCAGACCTACGAGCAGTACTTC. Translated: CASSVGPGGTQTYEQYF.

For the CDR3, the DNA is TGTGCCAGCAGCTTAGTGGCCCGACAGTTCAAGGAGCAGTACTTC. It specifies CASSLVARQFKEQYF. The gene calls are TRBV11-2 and TRBJ2-7; weak D call: TRBD1 (5 bases). The V gene's germline CDR1 is SGHAT and CDR2 FQNNGV. This CDR3 contains 15 residues. V was cut by 1 base and J by 7 bases, with 17 bases left in between.

The genes are TRBV18 and TRBJ2-7, with 13 bases aligning to TRBD2. Germline V gene data show CDR1 as KGHSH and CDR2 as LQKENI. This CDR3 has 15 amino acids. V was pared by 5 bases and J by 2 bases, with 3 bases of the junction left unmatched. In nucleotides, the CDR3 is TGTGCCAGCTCATCCGGGACTAGCGGGACCTACGAGCAGTACTTC. Amino acid sequence: CASSSGTSGTYEQYF.

The chain combines TRBV5-1 with TRBJ2-7; 7 bases fit TRBD1. This CDR3 comprises 14 residues. V trimming: 4 bases; J trimming: 4 bases; junction bases outside the gene matches: 8. The germline CDR1 and CDR2 sequences are SGHRS and YFSETQ. For the CDR3, the DNA is TGCGCCAGCAGCGGGAGAACAGGGGTATACGAGCAGTACTTC. Its protein is CASSGRTGVYEQYF. Together with reference TRBV5-1 and TRBJ2-7, the CDR3 gives the full variable domain: KAGVTQTPRYLIKTRGQQVTLSCSPISGHRSVSWYQQTPGQGLQFLFEYFSETQRNKGNFPGRFSGRQFSNSRSEMNVSTLELGDSALYLCASSGRTGVYEQYFGPGTRLTVT.

The chain recombines TRBV5-8 with TRBJ2-3; perhaps TRBD1 as D (6 bases). The germline V gene encodes CDR1 SGHTS and CDR2 YDEGEE. The CDR3 length is 15 residues. Trimming shortened V by 0 bases and J by 0 bases, and 8 bases separated the two germline ends. CDR3 bases: TGTGCCAGCAGCTTGGGGCAGGGGAGCACAGATACGCAGTATTTT. This sequence encodes CASSLGQGSTDTQYF. Combining the CDR3 with reference TRBV5-8 and TRBJ2-3 gives the whole variable domain EAGVTQSPTHLIKTRGQQATLRCSPISGHTSVYWYQQALGLGLQFLLWYDEGEERNRGNFPPRFSGRQFPNYSSELNVNALELEDSALYLCASSLGQGSTDTQYFGPGTRLTVL.

This chain links TRBV27 with TRBJ2-5, with 10 bases aligning to TRBD2. Germline V CDR1 and CDR2: MNHEY, SMNVEV (reference sequence). The CDR3 length is 18 residues. V lost 2 bases to trimming and J lost 4 bases; unmatched junction nucleotides: 13. This CDR3 is CASSLRRNSGGQRETQYF. The CDR3 coding sequence is TGTGCCAGCAGTTTACGCCGGAATAGCGGGGGGCAGAGAGAGACCCAGTACTTC.

CDR3 sequence (DNA): TGTGCCAGCAGCCCCCGGACTAGCGGGGGTACGAAGACCCAGTACTTC. Residues: CASSPRTSGGTKTQYF. J is TRBJ2-5 and V is TRBV7-8; 13 bases fit TRBD2. Germline V gene data show CDR1 as SGHVS and CDR2 as FQNEAQ. The CDR3 is 16 amino acids. The J segment lost 6 bases and the V segment lost 5 bases, leaving 9 bases of the junction unmatched.

The chain employs TRBV6-1 and TRBJ2-5; TRBD2 aligns across 10 bases. This CDR3 comprises 19 residues. J gave up 1 base and V 0 bases, and 11 bases lay outside the gene matches. In germline, CDR1 is MNHNS, CDR2 SASEGT. CDR3 sequence: CASSEAGYSGGTLQETQYF. The CDR3 coding sequence is TGTGCCAGCAGTGAAGCCGGGTATAGCGGGGGGACCCTCCAAGAGACCCAGTACTTC.

The rearrangement uses TRBV9 and TRBJ2-2, with D perhaps TRBD2 (6 bases). From germline, CDR1 is SGDLS and CDR2 YYNGEE. V was clipped by 2 bases and J by 5 bases, with 10 bases between them. The CDR3 contains 14 residues. In nucleotides, the CDR3 is TGTGCCAGCAGCGTTATAGCGGAAACCGGGGAGCTGTTTTTT. Translation gives CASSVIAETGELFF.

V is TRBV27 and J is TRBJ1-4; the match to TRBD1 covers 7 bases. This CDR3 contains 13 residues. The trim removed 5 bases at V and 9 bases at J, leaving 6 bases unmatched. Germline V gene lookup returns CDR1 MNHEY and CDR2 SMNVEV (reference sequence). CDR3: CASSLRQGKKLFF. The CDR3 DNA is TGTGCCAGCAGTCTCCGACAGGGTAAAAAACTGTTTTTT.

The rearrangement links TRBV10-3 to TRBJ1-1, with D perhaps TRBD1 (6 bases). Trimming cost V 3 bases and J 7 bases, with 18 bases left between them. CDR3 length: 15 amino acids. Germline V lookup: CDR1 ENHRY, CDR2 SYGVKD. CDR3 in amino acids: CAISDPGDGRNEAFF. The CDR3 region has the DNA TGTGCCATCAGTGACCCAGGGGACGGTCGCAATGAAGCTTTCTTT.

The chain has TRBV14 and TRBJ2-2; D remains ambiguous. Trimming took off 5 bases at V and 7 bases at J, with 14 bases between the two ends. CDR3 length: 14 residues. Germline assignment: CDR1 SGHDN and CDR2 FVKESK. CDR3 sequence (DNA): TGTGCCAGCAGCGTTTCAGCCGCTAGCGGGGAGCTGTTTTTT. This codes for CASSVSAASGELFF.

The genes are TRBV3-1 (or the pseudogene TRBV3-2) and TRBJ1-1; 7 bases match TRBD1. Germline assignment: CDR1 LGHDT and CDR2 YNNKEL (reference sequence). V was clipped by 4 bases and J by 1 base; unmatched bases: 18. The CDR3 loop spans 19 amino acids. CDR3 in DNA: TGTGCCAGCAGCCCTAAGACCGGGACAGCTAAAGACTCGAACACTGAAGCTTTCTTT. Its translation is CASSPKTGTAKDSNTEAFF.

The chain joins TRBV7-2 to TRBJ1-2; D is undetermined. The CDR3 has 14 residues. CDR1 and CDR2 from the germline V gene are SGHTA and FQGNSA. The V gene lost 5 bases and the J gene lost 4 bases, with 14 bases spanning the gap. The CDR3 region has the DNA TGTGCCAGCAGCCAAGACATCGCGGGCTATGGCTACACCTTC. Protein product: CASSQDIAGYGYTF.

This chain joins TRBV15 and TRBJ2-7, with 15 bases fitting TRBD2. The V and J ends lost 4 bases and 3 bases, in that order; junction bases with no gene match: 7. This CDR3 spans 17 amino acids. The germline V gene encodes CDR1 LNHNV and CDR2 YYDKDF (reference sequence). The CDR3 protein is CATSKGLAGGPGYEQYF. The CDR3, as DNA: TGTGCCACCAGCAAAGGACTAGCGGGAGGGCCTGGCTACGAGCAGTACTTC.